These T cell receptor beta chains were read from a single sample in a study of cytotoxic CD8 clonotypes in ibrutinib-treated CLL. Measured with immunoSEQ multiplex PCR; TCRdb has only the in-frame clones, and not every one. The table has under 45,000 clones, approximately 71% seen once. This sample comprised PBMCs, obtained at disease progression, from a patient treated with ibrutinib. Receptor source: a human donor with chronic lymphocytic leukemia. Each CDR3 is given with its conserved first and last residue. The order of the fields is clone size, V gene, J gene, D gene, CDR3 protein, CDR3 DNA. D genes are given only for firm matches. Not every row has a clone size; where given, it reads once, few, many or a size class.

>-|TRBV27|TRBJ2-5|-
CASRRRTQETQYF
TGTGCCAGCAGGCGACGGACTCAAGAGACCCAGTACTTC
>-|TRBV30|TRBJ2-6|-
CAWRIASGANVLTF
TGTGCCTGGCGAATAGCTTCTGGGGCCAACGTCCTGACTTTC
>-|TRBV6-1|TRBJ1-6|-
CASSEGGRWVLHF
TGTGCCAGCAGTGAAGGGGGCAGGTGGGTCCTCCACTTT
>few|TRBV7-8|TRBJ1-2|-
CASSLVGPREGYGYTF
TGTGCCAGCAGCTTAGTGGGACCGCGGGAGGGCTATGGCTACACCTTC
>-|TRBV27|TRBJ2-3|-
CASRQPSTDTQYF
TGTGCCAGCAGACAGCCGTCCACAGATACGCAGTATTTT
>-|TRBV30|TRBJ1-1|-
CAWGTLNTEAFF
TGTGCCTGGGGGACACTGAACACTGAAGCTTTCTTT
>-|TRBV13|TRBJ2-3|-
CASSFTRTSRGVTQYF
TGTGCCAGCAGCTTTACGCGTACTAGTCGGGGTGTTACGCAGTATTTT
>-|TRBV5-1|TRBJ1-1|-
CASSLQTGAADTEAFF
TGCGCCAGCAGCTTGCAAACGGGGGCGGCAGACACTGAAGCTTTCTTT
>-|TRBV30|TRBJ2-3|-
CAWSALTVADTQYF
TGTGCCTGGAGTGCCCTGACGGTCGCAGATACGCAGTATTTT
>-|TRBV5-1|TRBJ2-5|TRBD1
CASSPGGGRETQYF
TGCGCCAGCAGCCCAGGGGGCGGAAGAGAGACCCAGTACTTC
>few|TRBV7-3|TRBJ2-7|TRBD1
CASSFQGATTWQYF
TGTGCCAGCAGCTTCCAGGGGGCAACAACTTGGCAGTACTTC
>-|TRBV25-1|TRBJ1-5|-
CASSESKVEGNQPQHF
TGTGCCAGCAGTGAATCTAAGGTCGAAGGGAATCAGCCCCAGCATTTT
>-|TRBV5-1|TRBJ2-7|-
CASSEDLLYEQYF
TGCGCCAGCAGCGAGGACCTCCTCTACGAGCAGTACTTC
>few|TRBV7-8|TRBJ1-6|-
CASSLDQVANNSPLHF
TGTGCCAGCAGCTTAGACCAGGTGGCTAATAATTCACCCCTCCACTTT
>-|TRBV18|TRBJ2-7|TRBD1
CASSRSGQGANEQYF
TGTGCCAGCTCACGTTCGGGACAGGGGGCAAACGAGCAGTACTTC
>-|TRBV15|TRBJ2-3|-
CATSRDPGFTDTQYF
TGTGCCACCAGCAGAGATCCGGGATTCACAGATACGCAGTATTTT
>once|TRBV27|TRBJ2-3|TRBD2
CASSLRPPPAGVSTDTQYF
TGTGCCAGCAGTTTACGTCCCCCCCCAGCGGGAGTGAGCACAGATACGCAGTATTTT
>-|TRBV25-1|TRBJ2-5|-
CASSDGIWDVETQYF
TGTGCCAGCAGTGATGGGATTTGGGACGTAGAGACCCAGTACTTC
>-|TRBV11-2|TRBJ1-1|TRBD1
CASSLNSDRVQAFF
TGTGCCAGCAGCTTAAACTCGGACAGGGTCCAAGCTTTCTTT
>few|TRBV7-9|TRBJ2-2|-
CASSPITGELFF
TGTGCCAGCAGCCCAATAACCGGGGAGCTGTTTTTT
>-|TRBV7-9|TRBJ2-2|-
CASSPPGRGGTGELFF
TGTGCCAGCAGCCCCCCCGGCAGGGGCGGCACCGGGGAGCTGTTTTTT
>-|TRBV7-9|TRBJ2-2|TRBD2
CASSTPGLATGELFF
TGTGCCAGCAGCACCCCGGGACTAGCAACCGGGGAGCTGTTTTTT
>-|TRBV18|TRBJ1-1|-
CASSGDTRPEAFF
TGTGCCAGCTCAGGGGACACTCGACCAGAAGCTTTCTTT
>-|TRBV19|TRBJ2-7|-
CASSVAHLSYEQYF
TGTGCCAGTAGTGTGGCTCATCTCTCCTACGAGCAGTACTTC
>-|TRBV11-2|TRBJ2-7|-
CASSLDQWSYEQYF
TGTGCCAGCAGCTTAGATCAATGGTCCTACGAGCAGTACTTC
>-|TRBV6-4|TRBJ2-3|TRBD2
CASSAGGDTQYF
TGTGCCAGCAGTGCGGGGGGGGATACGCAGTATTTT
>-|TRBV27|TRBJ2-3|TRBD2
CASSLSLAGDTQYF
TGTGCCAGCAGTTTAAGCCTAGCGGGAGATACGCAGTATTTT
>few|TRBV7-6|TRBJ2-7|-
CASSLSQGTTYEQYF
TGTGCCAGCAGCTTATCCCAGGGAACGACCTACGAGCAGTACTTC
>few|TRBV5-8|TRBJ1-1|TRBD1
CASSPGQYGTPEAFF
TGTGCCAGCAGTCCGGGACAGTATGGAACCCCTGAAGCTTTCTTT
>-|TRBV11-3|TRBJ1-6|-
CASGYGANSPLHF
TGTGCCAGCGGCTACGGAGCTAATTCACCCCTCCACTTT
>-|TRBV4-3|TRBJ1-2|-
CASSQARQRTNYGYTF
TGCGCCAGCAGCCAGGCGAGACAGCGGACTAACTATGGCTACACCTTC
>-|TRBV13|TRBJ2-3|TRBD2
CASSFWTSGRAEDTQYF
TGTGCCAGCAGCTTCTGGACTAGCGGGAGGGCCGAGGATACGCAGTATTTT
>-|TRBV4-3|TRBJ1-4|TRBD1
CASSQDSRTGAGGEKLFF
TGCGCCAGCAGCCAAGATTCCCGGACAGGGGCCGGGGGTGAAAAACTGTTTTTT
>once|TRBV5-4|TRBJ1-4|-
CASSLARTNEKLFF
TGTGCCAGCAGCTTGGCCAGGACTAATGAAAAACTGTTTTTT
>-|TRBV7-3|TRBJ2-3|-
CASSLTFSADTQYF
TGTGCCAGCTCCTTAACGTTCAGTGCAGATACGCAGTATTTT
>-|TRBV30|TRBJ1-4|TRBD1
CATRDRGPTLEKLFF
TGTGCCACCCGGGACAGGGGTCCAACTTTAGAAAAACTGTTTTTT
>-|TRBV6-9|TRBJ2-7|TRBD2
CAMSTSAEPQYF
TGTGCCATGTCTACTAGCGCCGAGCCGCAGTACTTC
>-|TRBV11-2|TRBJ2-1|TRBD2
CASTPAASGSVWGEQFF
TGTGCCAGCACCCCTGCGGCTAGCGGGAGTGTCTGGGGCGAGCAGTTCTTC
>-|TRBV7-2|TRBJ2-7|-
CASSGRSDGGYEQYF
TGTGCCAGCAGCGGCCGGTCGGACGGGGGTTACGAGCAGTACTTC
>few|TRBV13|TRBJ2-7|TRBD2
CASSLRRELGKQYF
TGTGCCAGCAGCTTAAGGCGGGAGCTGGGGAAGCAGTACTTC
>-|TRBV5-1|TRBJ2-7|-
CASSFQGGGYYEQYF
TGCGCCAGCAGCTTCCAGGGGGGAGGATACTACGAGCAGTACTTC
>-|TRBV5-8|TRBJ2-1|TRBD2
CASREGLAGYNEQFF
TGTGCCAGCAGGGAAGGACTAGCGGGTTACAATGAGCAGTTCTTC